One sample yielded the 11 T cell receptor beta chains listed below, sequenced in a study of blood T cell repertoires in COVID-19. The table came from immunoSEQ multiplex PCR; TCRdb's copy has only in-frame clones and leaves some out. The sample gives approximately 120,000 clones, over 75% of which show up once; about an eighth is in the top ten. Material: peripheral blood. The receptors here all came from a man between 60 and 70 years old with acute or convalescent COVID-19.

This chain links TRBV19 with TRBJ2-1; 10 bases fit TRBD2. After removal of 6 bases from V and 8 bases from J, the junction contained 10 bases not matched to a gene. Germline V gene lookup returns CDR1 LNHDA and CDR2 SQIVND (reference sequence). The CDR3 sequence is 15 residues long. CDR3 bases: TGTGCCAGTAGGCAATCCGGGACTAGCGCGGATGAGCAGTTCTTC. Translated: CASRQSGTSADEQFF.

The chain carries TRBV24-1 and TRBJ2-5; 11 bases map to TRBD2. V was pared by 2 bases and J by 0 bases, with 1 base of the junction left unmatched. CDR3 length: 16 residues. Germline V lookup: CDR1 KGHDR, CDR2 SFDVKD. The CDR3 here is CATSDWTSGYQETQYF. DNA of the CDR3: TGTGCCACCAGTGATTGGACTAGCGGGTACCAAGAGACCCAGTACTTC.

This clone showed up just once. The CDR3 DNA follows: TGTGCCAGTAGCAATAGAGAGGGTTTGAGGGAGACCCAGTACTTC. Its translation is CASSNREGLRETQYF. The gene calls are TRBV19 and TRBJ2-5, with D possibly being TRBD2 (5 bases). Trimming shortened V by 6 bases and J by 5 bases, and 19 bases separated the two germline ends. Germline V gives CDR1 LNHDA, CDR2 SQIVND (reference sequence). CDR3 size: 15 residues. The full variable domain, its missing parts supplied by reference TRBV19 and TRBJ2-5, is DGGITQSPKYLFRKEGQNVTLSCEQNLNHDAMYWYRQDPGQGLRLIYYSQIVNDFQKGDIAEGYSVSREKKESFPLTVTSAQKNPTAFYLCASSNREGLRETQYFGPGTRLLVL.

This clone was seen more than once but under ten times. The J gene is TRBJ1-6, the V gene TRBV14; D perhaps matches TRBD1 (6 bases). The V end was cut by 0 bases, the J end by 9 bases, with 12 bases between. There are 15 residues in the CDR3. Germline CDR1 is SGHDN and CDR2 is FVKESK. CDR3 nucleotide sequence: TGTGCCAGCAGCCAAGATGGGGGCCGGGGTTCACCCCTCCACTTT. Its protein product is CASSQDGGRGSPLHF.

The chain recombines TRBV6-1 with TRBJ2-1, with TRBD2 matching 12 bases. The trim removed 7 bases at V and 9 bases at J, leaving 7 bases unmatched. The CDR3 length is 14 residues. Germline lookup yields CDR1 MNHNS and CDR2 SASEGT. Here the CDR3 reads CASKTTSGSGEQFF. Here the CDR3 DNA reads TGTGCCAGCAAAACGACTAGCGGGAGTGGTGAGCAGTTCTTC.

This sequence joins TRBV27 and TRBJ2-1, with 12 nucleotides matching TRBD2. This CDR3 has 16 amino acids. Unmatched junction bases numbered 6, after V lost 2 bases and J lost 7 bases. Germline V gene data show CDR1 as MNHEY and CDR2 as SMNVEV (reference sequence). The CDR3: CASSLLLAGGGNEQFF. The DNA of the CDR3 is TGTGCCAGCAGTTTACTCCTAGCGGGAGGGGGGAATGAGCAGTTCTTC.

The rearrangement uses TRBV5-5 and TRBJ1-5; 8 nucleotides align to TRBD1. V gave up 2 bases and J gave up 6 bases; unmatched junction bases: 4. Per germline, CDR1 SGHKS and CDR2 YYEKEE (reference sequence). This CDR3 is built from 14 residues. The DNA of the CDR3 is TGTGCCAGCAGCTTTACAGGGGGGAGTCAGCCCCAGCATTTT. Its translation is CASSFTGGSQPQHF.

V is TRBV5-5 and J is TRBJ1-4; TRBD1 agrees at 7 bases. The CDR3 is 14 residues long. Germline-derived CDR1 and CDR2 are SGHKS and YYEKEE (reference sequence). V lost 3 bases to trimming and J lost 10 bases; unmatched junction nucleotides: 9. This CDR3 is CASSSGTDHTKLFF. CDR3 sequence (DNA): TGTGCCAGCAGCTCCGGGACAGACCACACAAAACTGTTTTTT. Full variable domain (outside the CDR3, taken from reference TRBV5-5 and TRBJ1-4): DAGVTQSPTHLIKTRGQQVTLRCSPISGHKSVSWYQQVLGQGPQFIFQYYEKEERGRGNFPDRFSARQFPNYSSELNVNALLLGDSALYLCASSSGTDHTKLFFGSGTQLSVL.

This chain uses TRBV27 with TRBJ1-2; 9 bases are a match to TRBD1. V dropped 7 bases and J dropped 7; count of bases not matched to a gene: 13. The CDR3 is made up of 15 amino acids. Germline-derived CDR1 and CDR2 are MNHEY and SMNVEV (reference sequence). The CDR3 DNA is TGTGCCAGCATGGCCCGTGGGACAGGGATGAGTGGCTACACCTTC. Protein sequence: CASMARGTGMSGYTF.

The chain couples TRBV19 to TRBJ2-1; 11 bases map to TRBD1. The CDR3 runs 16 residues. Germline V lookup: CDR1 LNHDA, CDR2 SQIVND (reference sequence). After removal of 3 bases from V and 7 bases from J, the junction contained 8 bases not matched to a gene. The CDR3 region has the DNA TGTGCCAGTAGTATTTCGGGGACAGGGGGTAGGAATGAGCAGTTCTTC. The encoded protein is CASSISGTGGRNEQFF. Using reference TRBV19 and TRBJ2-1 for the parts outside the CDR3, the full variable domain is DGGITQSPKYLFRKEGQNVTLSCEQNLNHDAMYWYRQDPGQGLRLIYYSQIVNDFQKGDIAEGYSVSREKKESFPLTVTSAQKNPTAFYLCASSISGTGGRNEQFFGPGTRLTVL.

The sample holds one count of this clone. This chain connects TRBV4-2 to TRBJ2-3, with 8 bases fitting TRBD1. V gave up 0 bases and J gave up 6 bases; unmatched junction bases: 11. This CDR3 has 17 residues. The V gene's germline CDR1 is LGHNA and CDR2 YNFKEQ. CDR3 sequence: CASSQDLRAGGKDTQYF. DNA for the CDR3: TGTGCCAGCAGCCAAGATCTGAGGGCAGGGGGCAAGGATACGCAGTATTTT.